One and the same sample provided the 13 T cell receptor beta chains below, sequenced in a study of shared clonotypes between healthy human individuals. CD8 cells classed as naive were CD45RO-negative and positively selected for CCR7, excluding terminally differentiated effector memory CD45RA+ cells. Data came from immunoSEQ multiplex PCR; TCRdb stores just in-frame clones and leaves some out. The sample carries under 1 million clones, roughly 92% recorded once. What was sequenced was naive CD8+ T cells sorted from blood. These receptors were obtained from a man aged 25 to 40 in good health.

The V and J genes are TRBV27 and TRBJ2-3; 7 nucleotides line up with TRBD2. The CDR3 loop spans 15 amino acids. After removal of 2 bases from V and 7 bases from J, the junction contained 9 bases not matched to a gene. The V gene's germline CDR1 is MNHEY and CDR2 SMNVEV (reference sequence). CDR3: CASSLGAGPVNTQYF. As DNA, the CDR3 is TGTGCCAGCAGTTTAGGAGCGGGACCGGTAAATACGCAGTATTTT.

The V and J genes are TRBV29-1 and TRBJ2-3; D might be TRBD1 (6 bases). Trimming removed 8 bases at V and 1 base at J, with 10 bases between. This CDR3 spans 12 amino acids. The germline gives CDR1 SQVTM, CDR2 ANQGSEA. The CDR3 is CSFRGGTDTQYF. The CDR3 DNA follows: TGCAGCTTCAGGGGCGGCACAGATACGCAGTATTTT.

V usage is TRBV29-1 and J usage is TRBJ2-7, with 9 bases lining up with TRBD1. CDR1 is SQVTM and CDR2 is ANQGSEA in the germline V gene. V was clipped by 2 bases and J by 1 base; unmatched bases: 3. CDR3 size: 14 residues. CDR3 amino acids: CSVETGQGSYEQYF. CDR3 DNA: TGCAGCGTTGAAACGGGACAGGGATCCTACGAGCAGTACTTC.

This chain connects TRBV6-4 to TRBJ1-1; maybe TRBD1 (6 bases). Between the trimmed V and J ends, which lost 6 bases and 3 bases, there was a span of 11 bases. Germline V gives CDR1 MRHNA, CDR2 SNTAGT. There are 13 residues in the CDR3. Here the CDR3 DNA reads TGTGCCAGCAGAGCCAGGGGACACACTGAAGCTTTCTTT. This codes for CASRARGHTEAFF.

The chain uses TRBV5-1 and TRBJ2-5; D not certain. V was shortened by 1 base and J by 0 bases, with 10 bases between the two germline ends. The germline CDR1 and CDR2 sequences are SGHRS and YFSETQ. This CDR3 spans 15 amino acids. The CDR3 bases are TGCGCCAGCAGCTTGATTGGCAGGTACCAAGAGACCCAGTACTTC. Translating it yields CASSLIGRYQETQYF.

In DNA, the CDR3 is TGTGCCAGCAGCTTAGGCGACAGCAATCAGCCCCAGCATTTT. Its protein is CASSLGDSNQPQHF. This chain joins TRBV7-6 and TRBJ1-5; no definite D call. The germline V gene encodes CDR1 SGHVS and CDR2 FNYEAQ. V was trimmed by 1 base and J by 1 base, leaving 5 bases between them. The CDR3 totals 14 residues.

The chain employs TRBV10-3 and TRBJ2-1; D might be TRBD2 (5 bases). Germline lookup yields CDR1 ENHRY and CDR2 SYGVKD. Deletions cut 2 bases from V and 6 bases from J, with 8 bases between. This CDR3 region has 13 residues. The CDR3 DNA follows: TGTGCCATCAGTGAGGAGGGCTCCAATGAGCAGTTCTTC. It is translated as CAISEEGSNEQFF.

V and J are TRBV7-9 and TRBJ2-4; 7 bases map to TRBD2. This CDR3 comprises 16 residues. V was clipped by 5 bases and J by 2 bases; unmatched bases: 9. Germline V gene lookup returns CDR1 SEHNR and CDR2 FQNEAQ (reference sequence). The CDR3: CASSVSGLPTKNIQYF. CDR3 DNA sequence: TGTGCCAGCAGCGTTAGCGGGCTCCCAACCAAAAACATTCAGTACTTC.

The chain links TRBV6-4 to TRBJ1-1, with TRBD1 as a possible D gene (5 bases). CDR1 is MRHNA, CDR2 SNTAGT, per germline. V was pared by 6 bases and J by 7 bases, with 15 bases between. The CDR3 loop spans 13 amino acids. This CDR3 reads CASSRQTGGEAFF. As DNA, the CDR3 is TGTGCCAGCAGCCGACAGACCGGTGGTGAAGCTTTCTTT.

The chain uses TRBV19 and TRBJ1-1; the D gene is possibly TRBD1 (5 bases). Per germline, CDR1 LNHDA and CDR2 SQIVND (reference sequence). Deletions cut 5 bases from V and 5 bases from J, with 12 bases between. The CDR3 spans 13 residues. The CDR3 DNA sequence: TGTGCCAGTAGTTATGGTTGGGGGACTGAAGCTTTCTTT. Translating it yields CASSYGWGTEAFF.

The chain is built from TRBV27 and TRBJ2-3; 9 nucleotides line up with TRBD2. The CDR3 sequence is 14 residues long. The germline V gene encodes CDR1 MNHEY and CDR2 SMNVEV (reference sequence). The CDR3 here is CAAGGGGLTDTQYF. DNA for the CDR3: TGTGCAGCCGGCGGGGGGGGACTCACAGATACGCAGTATTTT.

J is TRBJ1-1 and V is TRBV7-6, with TRBD1 identical over 7 bases. Germline V gene data show CDR1 as SGHVS and CDR2 as FNYEAQ. There are 13 residues in the CDR3. J was trimmed by 3 bases and V by 2 bases; bases with no gene match: 0. CDR3 amino acids: CASSLQGDTEAFF. CDR3 in DNA: TGTGCCAGCAGCTTACAGGGGGACACTGAAGCTTTCTTT.

CDR3 DNA: TGTGCCAGCAGCCCAGAGGGGGGAGTGAATGAGCAGTTCTTC. Its translation is CASSPEGGVNEQFF. This chain links TRBV13 with TRBJ2-1, with D perhaps matching TRBD1 or TRBD2 (6 bases each). The CDR3 spans 14 residues. The germline gives CDR1 PRHDT, CDR2 FYEKMQ (reference sequence). Trimming left V 5 bases short and J 7 bases short, with 15 bases between.